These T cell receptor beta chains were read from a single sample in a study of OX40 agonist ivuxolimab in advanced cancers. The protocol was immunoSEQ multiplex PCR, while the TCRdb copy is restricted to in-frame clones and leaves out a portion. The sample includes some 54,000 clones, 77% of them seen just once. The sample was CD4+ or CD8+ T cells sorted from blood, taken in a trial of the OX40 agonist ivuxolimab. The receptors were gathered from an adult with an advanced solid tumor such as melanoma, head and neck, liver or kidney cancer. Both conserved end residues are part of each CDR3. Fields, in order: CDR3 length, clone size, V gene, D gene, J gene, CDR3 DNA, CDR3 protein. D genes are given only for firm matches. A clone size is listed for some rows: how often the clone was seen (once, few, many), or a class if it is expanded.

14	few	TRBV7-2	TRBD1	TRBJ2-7	TGTGCCAGCAGCCTCCAATTCGGGACAGACGAGCAGTACTTC	CASSLQFGTDEQYF
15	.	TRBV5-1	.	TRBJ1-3	TGCGCCAGCAGGGCGGTGGCAGGCTCCGGAAACACCATATATTTT	CASRAVAGSGNTIYF
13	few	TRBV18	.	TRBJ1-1	TGTGCCAGCTCAGCCGCGAGGAACACTGAAGCTTTCTTT	CASSAARNTEAFF
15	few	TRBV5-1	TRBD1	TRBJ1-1	TGCGCCAGCAGCTCTCAGGGGGCCGTGAACACTGAAGCTTTCTTT	CASSSQGAVNTEAFF
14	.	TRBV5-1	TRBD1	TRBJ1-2	TGCGCCAGCAGCTCACAGGGGGCAGACTATGGCTACACCTTC	CASSSQGADYGYTF
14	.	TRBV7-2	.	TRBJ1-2	TGTGCCAGCAGCTTTACAGGTGGTAACTATGGCTACACCTTC	CASSFTGGNYGYTF
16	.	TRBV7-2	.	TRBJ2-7	TGTGCCAGCAGCTCTACTCCTTTGGGGGGGCTTAACGAGCAGTACTTC	CASSSTPLGGLNEQYF
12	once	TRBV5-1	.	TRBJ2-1	TGCGCCAGCAGCTTTACAGGGTATGAGCAGTTCTTC	CASSFTGYEQFF
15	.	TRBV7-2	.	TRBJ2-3	TGTGCCAGCAGCTTATGGGTAGGGGGTACAGATACGCAGTATTTT	CASSLWVGGTDTQYF
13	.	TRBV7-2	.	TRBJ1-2	TGTGCCAGCAGCCGAGTCGTGGTTTATGGCTACACCTTC	CASSRVVVYGYTF
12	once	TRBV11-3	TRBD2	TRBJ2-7	TGTGCCAGCAGCTCCCCCGGGACTAAGCAGTACTTC	CASSSPGTKQYF
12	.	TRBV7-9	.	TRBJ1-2	TGTGCCAGCAGTTGGGAACGCCGGGGCTACACCTTC	CASSWERRGYTF
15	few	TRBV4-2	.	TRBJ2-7	TGTGCCAGCAGCCCGTCAGGGGAGGGGGGTTACGAGCAGTACTTC	CASSPSGEGGYEQYF
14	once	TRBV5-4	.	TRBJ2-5	TGTGCCAGCAGCCGCAGGGTGATGGAAGAGACCCAGTACTTC	CASSRRVMEETQYF
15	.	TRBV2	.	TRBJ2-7	TGTGCCAGCAGTCGGGGACATCCCAACTCTTACGAGCAGTACTTC	CASSRGHPNSYEQYF
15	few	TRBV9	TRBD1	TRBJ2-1	TGTGCCAGCAGCGCGCAACCCGGACAGGGGATGAGACAGTTCTTC	CASSAQPGQGMRQFF
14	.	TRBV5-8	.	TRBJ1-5	TGTGCCAGCAGCTTTTGGGATAGCAATCAGCCCCAGCATTTT	CASSFWDSNQPQHF
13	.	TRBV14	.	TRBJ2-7	TGTGCCACTTCGGACAGATGGTCCTACGAGCAGTACTTC	CATSDRWSYEQYF
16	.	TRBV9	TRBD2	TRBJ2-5	TGTGCCAGCAGCGTGGCGGGAGGGCCCGAGTGGGAGACCCAGTACTTC	CASSVAGGPEWETQYF
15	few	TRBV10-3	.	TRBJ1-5	TGTGCCATCAGTGAGTTGGGAGGGTACAATCAGCCCCAGCATTTT	CAISELGGYNQPQHF
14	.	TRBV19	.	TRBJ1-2	TGTGCCAGTAGTATCAACGGGCCCTTCTATGGCTACACCTTC	CASSINGPFYGYTF
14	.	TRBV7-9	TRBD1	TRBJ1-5	TGTGCCAGCAGCCCCCGGGACAGGGACCAGCCCCAGCATTTT	CASSPRDRDQPQHF
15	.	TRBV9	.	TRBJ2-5	TGTGCCAGCAGCCGGGCCCACAGGTCCCAAGAGACCCAGTACTTC	CASSRAHRSQETQYF
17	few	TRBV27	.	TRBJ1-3	TGTGCCAGCAGTTTATTACCCCCACGAGGGTCCGGAAACACCATATATTTT	CASSLLPPRGSGNTIYF
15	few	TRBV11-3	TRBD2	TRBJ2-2	TGTGCCAGCAGCAGGGGGACTAGGGACACCGGGGAGCTGTTTTTT	CASSRGTRDTGELFF
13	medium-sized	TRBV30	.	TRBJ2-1	TGTGCCTGGAGCAGGGGAACTGGAAATGAGCAGTTCTTC	CAWSRGTGNEQFF
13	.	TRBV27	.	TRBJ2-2	TGTGCCAGCAGGATCACAGACACCGGGGAGCTGTTTTTT	CASRITDTGELFF
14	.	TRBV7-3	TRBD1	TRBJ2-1	TGTGCCAGCAGCTTATCAGGGGGCGGTTATGAGCAGTTCTTC	CASSLSGGGYEQFF
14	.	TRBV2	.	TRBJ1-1	TGTGCCAGCAGGGGCCAGGGGACGAACACTGAAGCTTTCTTT	CASRGQGTNTEAFF
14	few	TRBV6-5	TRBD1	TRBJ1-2	TGTGCCAGCAGACTACAGGGGGCAGGCTATGGCTACACCTTC	CASRLQGAGYGYTF
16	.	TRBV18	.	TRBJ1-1	TGTGCCAGCTCACCACGCCAGGGATACATGAACACTGAAGCTTTCTTT	CASSPRQGYMNTEAFF
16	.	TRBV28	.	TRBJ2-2	TGTGCCAGCAGTTCTCCACAATATGCGACGGTCGGGGAGCTGTTTTTT	CASSSPQYATVGELFF
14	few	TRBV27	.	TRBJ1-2	TGTGCCAGCAGTTTATACCCAGGCCCCTATGGCTACACCTTC	CASSLYPGPYGYTF
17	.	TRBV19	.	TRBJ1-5	TGTGCCAGTAGTACCCCAACCGGGACCTTAAACGATCAGCCCCAGCATTTT	CASSTPTGTLNDQPQHF
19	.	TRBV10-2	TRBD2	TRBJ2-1	TGCGCCAGCTGCAGACGCAGGCTGGCCGGGACTAGCTGTGCCAATGAGCAGTTCTTC	CASCRRRLAGTSCANEQFF
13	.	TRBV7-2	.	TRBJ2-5	TGTGCCAGCAGCGGAAGTTTCCAAGAGACCCAGTACTTC	CASSGSFQETQYF
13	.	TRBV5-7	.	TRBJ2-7	TGTGCCAGCAGCTTGGATCTCTCCTACGAGCAGTACTTC	CASSLDLSYEQYF
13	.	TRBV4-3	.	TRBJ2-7	TGCGCCAGCAGCCGAGGGGCCGGCTACGAGCAGTACTTC	CASSRGAGYEQYF
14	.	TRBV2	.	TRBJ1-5	TGTGCCAGCAGTGGGGTGGGTGGCAATCAGCCCCAGCATTTT	CASSGVGGNQPQHF
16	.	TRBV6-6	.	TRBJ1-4	TGTGCCAGCAGTTCTCTCGACGGGACAACTAATGAAAAACTGTTTTTT	CASSSLDGTTNEKLFF
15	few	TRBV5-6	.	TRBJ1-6	TGTGCCAGCAGCTTGGACGGGAAAAGTAATTCACCCCTCCACTTT	CASSLDGKSNSPLHF
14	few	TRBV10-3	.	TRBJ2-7	TGTGCCATCAGTGAGTATGAGGGCGGGTACGAGCAGTACTTC	CAISEYEGGYEQYF